The 22 T cell receptor beta chains listed next were all sequenced from one sample in a study of T cell responses to AZD1222 COVID-19 vaccine. Libraries were prepared by immunoSEQ multiplex PCR; TCRdb keeps only in-frame clonotypes and omits some of them. The sample lists 150,000 or so clones, 80% to 90% occurring once. Sequences were derived from peripheral blood, sampled on day 0 of AZD1222 vaccination. The receptors shown here come from an adult in good health.

The J gene is TRBJ2-3, the V gene TRBV19; 9 positions agree with TRBD1. The CDR3 length is 16 residues. V lost 5 bases to trimming and J lost 2 bases; unmatched junction nucleotides: 8. The germline CDR1 and CDR2 sequences are LNHDA and SQIVND (reference sequence). The CDR3 spells CASSSGTGLPTDTQYF. The CDR3 nucleotides read TGTGCCAGTAGTTCCGGGACAGGGCTGCCCACAGATACGCAGTATTTT.

J is TRBJ1-6 and V is TRBV25-1; D gene unclear. The V end lost 2 bases, the J end lost 8 bases, and 16 bases lay between the germline ends. The CDR3 is made up of 16 amino acids. Germline-derived CDR1 and CDR2 are MGHDK and SYGVNS. The DNA of the CDR3 is TGTGCCAGCAGTGAAAGCCCGAGCTTTCTCGATTCACCCCTCCACTTT. Its translation: CASSESPSFLDSPLHF.

The V gene is TRBV6-2 or TRBV6-3, the J gene TRBJ2-7, with a weak D call TRBD2 (6 bases). The V gene lost 5 bases and the J gene lost 6 bases, with 8 bases spanning the gap. Germline V gene sequence: CDR1 MNHEY, CDR2 SVGEGT. The CDR3 spans 11 residues. The CDR3 nucleotides read TGTGCCAGCAGTGCCGGGAGCGAGCAGTACTTC. Translated, it gives CASSAGSEQYF.

V gene TRBV10-3 combines with J gene TRBJ2-7, with TRBD1 matching over 7 bases. Germline trimming cut 4 bases from V and 6 bases from J; bases unmatched to any gene: 9. The CDR3 extends over 14 amino acids. Germline V lookup: CDR1 ENHRY, CDR2 SYGVKD. This chain's CDR3 is CAISVGGTAPEQYF. The CDR3 nucleotides are TGTGCCATCAGTGTGGGTGGGACAGCTCCCGAGCAGTACTTC.

The gene calls are TRBV19 and TRBJ1-2; 8 bases match TRBD1. J gave up 3 bases and V 8 bases, and 14 bases lay outside the gene matches. CDR1 is LNHDA and CDR2 is SQIVND in the germline V gene (reference sequence). The CDR3 sequence is 16 residues long. The CDR3 DNA sequence: TGTGCCAGTTCTTCATTCCGTCCGGGACAGGACTATGGCTACACCTTC. Translating gives CASSSFRPGQDYGYTF.

This chain joins TRBV19 and TRBJ2-3, with 10 bases matching TRBD2. CDR3 length equals 17 residues. V gave up 3 bases and J gave up 2 bases; unmatched junction bases: 8. Germline-derived CDR1 and CDR2 are LNHDA and SQIVND (reference sequence). CDR3 region: CASSMGASGGNTDTQYF. In nucleotides, the CDR3 is TGTGCCAGTAGTATGGGGGCTAGCGGGGGTAACACAGATACGCAGTATTTT.

The chain joins TRBV19 to TRBJ1-5; 7 nucleotides line up with TRBD1. After removal of 6 bases from V and 1 base from J, the junction contained 15 bases not matched to a gene. CDR1 LNHDA and CDR2 SQIVND come from the germline V gene (reference sequence). The CDR3 contains 18 residues. Here the CDR3 DNA reads TGTGCCAGTAGGATCCGGGACAGAGGGGTTGGGAGCAATCAGCCCCAGCATTTT. This gives the protein CASRIRDRGVGSNQPQHF.

The chain uses TRBV7-2 and TRBJ2-7; TRBD2 aligns across 9 bases. The CDR3 spans 15 residues. The junction had 7 bases not matched to a gene; V was cut back by 2 bases and J by 5 bases. Germline CDR1 SGHTA, CDR2 FQGNSA. CDR3 loop: CASSLRTSEFDEQYF. The CDR3 bases are TGTGCCAGCAGCTTAAGGACTAGCGAATTTGACGAGCAGTACTTC.

The chain is built from TRBV24-1 and TRBJ1-2; 8 bases line up with TRBD1. After removal of 2 bases from V and 2 bases from J, the junction contained 0 bases not matched to a gene. Germline V gives CDR1 KGHDR, CDR2 SFDVKD. This CDR3 has 14 amino acids. This chain's CDR3 is CATSDWDRNYGYTF. The CDR3 DNA sequence: TGTGCCACCAGTGATTGGGACAGGAACTATGGCTACACCTTC.

The J gene is TRBJ1-1, the V gene TRBV6-5; D gene uncertain. Germline CDR1 is MNHEY and CDR2 is SVGAGI. V was pared by 10 bases and J by 10 bases, with 22 bases between. This CDR3 is built from 13 residues. The CDR3 here is CATRPGGSYLAFF. The CDR3 DNA reads as TGTGCCACCCGGCCGGGCGGTTCATATCTAGCTTTCTTT.

The V and J genes are TRBV6-5 and TRBJ1-3; 9 bases fit TRBD1. The CDR3 has 16 residues. Germline V gives CDR1 MNHEY, CDR2 SVGAGI. Trimming at V came to 0 bases and at J to 3 bases, leaving 3 bases not matched to a gene. This chain's CDR3 is CASSYSPTGGGNTIYF. For the CDR3, the DNA is TGTGCCAGCAGTTACTCTCCGACAGGGGGTGGAAACACCATATATTTT.

This clone was counted a few times. This chain connects TRBV7-6 to TRBJ1-3; D not certain. V was clipped by 1 base and J by 4 bases, with 11 bases between them. This CDR3 comprises 15 residues. In germline, CDR1 is SGHVS, CDR2 FNYEAQ. CDR3 loop: CASSLVFRSGNTIYF. In DNA form, the CDR3 reads TGTGCCAGCAGCTTAGTATTCCGGTCGGGAAACACCATATATTTT.

The chain has TRBV5-6 and TRBJ2-7, with 7 nucleotides matching TRBD1. V gave up 2 bases and J gave up 7 bases; unmatched junction bases: 12. This CDR3 comprises 15 residues. CDR1 and CDR2 (germline): SGHDT, YYEEEE. CDR3 protein: CASSFRDRPAGEQYF. In DNA form, the CDR3 reads TGTGCCAGCAGCTTCCGGGACAGACCAGCAGGAGAGCAGTACTTC.

In its sample, this clone was seen once. The genes are TRBV9 and TRBJ1-2; D is undetermined. This CDR3 contains 14 residues. The ends were cut back, 1 base at V and 5 bases at J, with 12 bases in the middle. Germline CDR1 is SGDLS and CDR2 is YYNGEE. CDR3 loop: CASSVISDGYGYTF. Written as DNA, the CDR3 is TGTGCCAGCAGCGTAATATCAGACGGATATGGCTACACCTTC.

The chain recombines TRBV10-3 with TRBJ2-5; the D is unclear. The V end lost 1 base, the J end lost 2 bases, and 2 bases lay between the germline ends. Germline assignment: CDR1 ENHRY and CDR2 SYGVKD. This CDR3 comprises 12 residues. The CDR3 nucleotides read TGTGCCATCAGTGAGTTTCAAGAGACCCAGTACTTC. Protein: CAISEFQETQYF.

This rearrangement joins TRBV12-1 to TRBJ2-6; the table names TRBD1, a call not compared with the DNA. TRBV12-1 is given as a pseudogene. The CDR3 consists of 20 residues. CDR3 sequence (DNA): TGTGCCAGCAGCTTTCGATCGGAAGGGGGAAGGAAGTCTGGGGCCAACGTCCTGACTTTC. Its protein product is CASSFRSEGGRKSGANVLTF.

The CDR3 DNA sequence: TGTGCCAGCAGTGTAGAAGAGACCCAGTACTTC. Amino acids: CASSVEETQYF. This rearrangement joins TRBV2 to TRBJ2-5; unclear D gene. The length of the CDR3 is 11 residues. From germline, CDR1 is SNHLY and CDR2 FYNNEI. Between the trimmed V and J ends, which lost 4 bases and 3 bases, there was a span of 3 bases.

This clone came up once. The chain joins TRBV20-1 to TRBJ2-2; tentatively, D is TRBD1 (6 bases). Germline-derived CDR1 and CDR2 are DFQATT and SNEGSKA (reference sequence). CDR3 length: 11 residues. V lost 6 bases and J 8 bases, leaving 10 bases between the germline ends. CDR3 DNA sequence: TGCAGTGCCAACAGGGCTGGGGAGCTGTTTTTT. The encoded protein is CSANRAGELFF.

The rearrangement links TRBV11-3 to TRBJ2-1; weak D call: TRBD2 (5 bases). The CDR3 spans 12 residues. CDR1 and CDR2 from the germline V gene are SGHNT and YENEEA. With 5 bases removed from V and 3 bases from J, the gap between germline ends came to 5 bases. The CDR3 DNA sequence: TGTGCCAGCAGCGCGGGCTACAATGAGCAGTTCTTC. Its translation is CASSAGYNEQFF.

V and J are TRBV7-8 and TRBJ2-2, with 11 positions matching TRBD1. The J segment lost 4 bases and the V segment lost 0 bases, leaving 1 base of the junction unmatched. Germline CDR1 SGHVS, CDR2 FQNEAQ. This CDR3 is built from 16 residues. CDR3 bases: TGTGCCAGCAGCTTAGCGGACAGGGGGCTCACCGGGGAGCTGTTTTTT. It specifies CASSLADRGLTGELFF.

This chain links TRBV10-2 with TRBJ1-6; 12 bases line up with TRBD1. Per the germline V gene, CDR1 is WSHSY and CDR2 is SAAADI. The V and J ends lost 6 bases and 7 bases, in that order; junction bases with no gene match: 4. The CDR3 has 15 amino acids. The CDR3 bases are TGCGCCAGCAGAAAGGGACAGGGGGCGAATTCACCCCTCCACTTT. Translating it yields CASRKGQGANSPLHF.

V is TRBV5-5 and J is TRBJ1-6; 7 positions match TRBD1. The V and J ends lost 3 bases and 10 bases, in that order; junction bases with no gene match: 4. The CDR3 contains 13 residues. Germline loops: CDR1 SGHKS, CDR2 YYEKEE (reference sequence). CDR3 amino acids: CASSSQGDSPLHF. In DNA form, the CDR3 reads TGTGCCAGCAGCTCCCAGGGGGACTCACCCCTCCACTTT.